This TCR beta chain was found in a study of blood T cell repertoires in COVID-19. V lost 0 bases to trimming and J lost 11 bases, with 16 bases between them. This CDR3 has 13 residues. CDR1 and CDR2 from the germline V gene are GTSNPN and SVGIG (reference sequence). Recovered Cohort 3 donors showed two negative PCRs, clearance, or symptom resolution. The protocol was immunoSEQ multiplex PCR, while the TCRdb copy is restricted to in-frame clones and leaves out a portion. Of 260,000 or so clones listed, 65% to 90% were seen once; the top ten hold roughly a sixth. The V call is TRBV30, the J call TRBJ1-1, with D possibly being TRBD1 (5 bases). The origin of this receptor is a man between 18 and 35 years old who had recovered from COVID-19. Specimen: PBMCs or T cells enriched from blood (not recorded which). The CDR3 DNA reads TGTGCCTGGAGTGTACTTCAGGGACTAGAGGCTTTCTTT. Its protein is CAWSVLQGLEAFF.